The T cell receptor (beta chain) described here comes from a study of lymphopenia after photon versus proton radiotherapy. Method: immunoSEQ multiplex PCR; TCRdb's copy keeps in-frame clones and lacks some. The repertoire holds some 20,000 clones, with over 80% as singletons. This clone occurred a few times. This TCR was recovered from a man aged 60 to 75 with pancreatic cancer. Sequenced material: peripheral blood, taken from a patient treated with photon-based radiotherapy.

The CDR3 DNA reads as TGTGCCAGCAGTGAAGGTGTAGGTAGATCACCCCTCCACTTT. This encodes CASSEGVGRSPLHF. The gene calls are TRBV25-1 and TRBJ1-6; D remains ambiguous. Trimming removed 2 bases at V and 10 bases at J, with 12 bases between. The CDR3 extends over 14 amino acids. Germline lookup yields CDR1 MGHDK and CDR2 SYGVNS.